This TCR beta chain was identified in a study of shared clonotypes between healthy human individuals. The CDR3 contains 12 residues. V was shortened by 3 bases and J by 2 bases, with 6 bases between the two germline ends. Germline V CDR1 and CDR2: SQVTM, ANQGSEA. It was across several immunoSEQ plates that each subset's genomic DNA was evenly split. TCRdb's table, derived via immunoSEQ multiplex PCR, lists solely in-frame clones and lacks some. The table lists about 1 million clones, around 78% of them singletons. As to this clone: The antigen is undetermined.

Study observations and caveats: It was only blood that was sampled, and tissue repertoires likely differ. Limited genetic and exposure-history diversity came from having few donors. Clonotypes shared by all four donors outscored non-shared clonotypes in generation probability.

V is TRBV29-1 and J is TRBJ2-3; D remains unclear. The specimen was memory CD4+ T cells from PBMCs. Stated subset: CD45RA-negative fraction. The sequence derives from a man between 18 and 29 years old in good health. Some clones in this sample may be carry-over from other donors' samples. The DNA for the CDR3 is TGCAGCGTTGATCCTGCCACAGATACGCAGTATTTT. This translates into CSVDPATDTQYF.